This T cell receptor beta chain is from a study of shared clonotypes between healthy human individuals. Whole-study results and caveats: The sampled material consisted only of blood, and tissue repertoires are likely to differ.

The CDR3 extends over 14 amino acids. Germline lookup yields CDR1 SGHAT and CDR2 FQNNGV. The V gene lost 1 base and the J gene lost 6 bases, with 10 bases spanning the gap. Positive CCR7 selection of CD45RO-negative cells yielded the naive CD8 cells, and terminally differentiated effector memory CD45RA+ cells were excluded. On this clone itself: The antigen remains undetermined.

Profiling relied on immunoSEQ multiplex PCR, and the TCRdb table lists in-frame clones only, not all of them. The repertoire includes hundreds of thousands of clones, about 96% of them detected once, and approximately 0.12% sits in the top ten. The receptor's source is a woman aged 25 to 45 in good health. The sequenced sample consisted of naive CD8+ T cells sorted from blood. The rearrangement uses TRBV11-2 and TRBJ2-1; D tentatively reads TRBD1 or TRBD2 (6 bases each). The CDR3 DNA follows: TGTGCCAGCAGCTTAGGGGGGGCCCCCAATGAGCAGTTCTTC. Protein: CASSLGGAPNEQFF.